The T cell receptor (beta chain) described here comes from a study of monozygotic twins with inflammatory bowel disease. Overall study results and limits: No repertoire similarity difference was seen between concordant and discordant twins; power was possibly limited.

The CDR3 runs to 14 residues. Germline V CDR1 and CDR2: SNHLY, FYNNEI. Every TCR library used roughly 3,400 ng of total RNA. Researchers generated cDNA in eight separate reactions per sample. TCRdb reprocessed the 5' RACE reads, keeping one entry per CDR3 protein, no DNA. In all, the sample yields about 330,000 distinct CDR3 sequences. As concerns this clonotype: Antigen specificity is unknown.

The total RNA came straight from whole blood, and T cells were not sorted beforehand. The rearrangement joins TRBV2 to TRBJ2-7; TCRdb lists TRBD1, though no DNA is available to test this call. The sample consisted of blood. This sequence was found in a human donor with ulcerative colitis or Crohn's disease, or a healthy co-twin of an affected twin (not recorded which). CDR3 sequence: CASSRQGISYEQYF.